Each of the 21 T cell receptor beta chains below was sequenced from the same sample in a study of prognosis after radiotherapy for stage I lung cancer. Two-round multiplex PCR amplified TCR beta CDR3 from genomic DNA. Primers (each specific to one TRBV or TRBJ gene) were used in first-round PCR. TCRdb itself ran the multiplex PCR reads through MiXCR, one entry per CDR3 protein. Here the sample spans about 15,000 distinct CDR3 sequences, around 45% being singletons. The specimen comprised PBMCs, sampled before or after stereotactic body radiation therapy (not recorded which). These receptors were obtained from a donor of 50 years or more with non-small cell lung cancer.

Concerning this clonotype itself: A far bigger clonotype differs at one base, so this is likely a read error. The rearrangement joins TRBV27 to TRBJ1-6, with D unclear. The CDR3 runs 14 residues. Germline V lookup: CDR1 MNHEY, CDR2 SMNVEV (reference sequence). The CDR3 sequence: CARSFPGNNSPLHF. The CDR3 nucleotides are TGTGCCAGAAGTTTCCCGGGAAATAATTCACCCCTCCACTTT.

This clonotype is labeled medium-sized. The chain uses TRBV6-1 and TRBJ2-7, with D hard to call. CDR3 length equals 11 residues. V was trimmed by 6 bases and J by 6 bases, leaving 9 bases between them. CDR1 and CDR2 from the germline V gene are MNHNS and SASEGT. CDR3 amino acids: CASSLQSEQYF. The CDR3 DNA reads TGTGCCAGCAGCCTACAGAGCGAGCAGTACTTC.

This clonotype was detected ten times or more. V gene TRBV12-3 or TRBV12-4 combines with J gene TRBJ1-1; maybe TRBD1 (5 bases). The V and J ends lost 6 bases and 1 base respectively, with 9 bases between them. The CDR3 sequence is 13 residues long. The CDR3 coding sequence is TGTGCCAGCAGCCGTGACAGGAACACTGAAGCTTTCTTT. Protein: CASSRDRNTEAFF.

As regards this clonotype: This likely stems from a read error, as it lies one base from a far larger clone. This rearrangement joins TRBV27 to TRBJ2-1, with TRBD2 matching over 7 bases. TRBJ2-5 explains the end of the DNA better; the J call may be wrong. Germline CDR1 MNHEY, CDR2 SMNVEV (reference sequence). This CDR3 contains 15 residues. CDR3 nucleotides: TGTGCCAGCATTTTAATCCCGGACGGGGAGGGGACCCAGTACTTC. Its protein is CASILIPDGEGTQYF.

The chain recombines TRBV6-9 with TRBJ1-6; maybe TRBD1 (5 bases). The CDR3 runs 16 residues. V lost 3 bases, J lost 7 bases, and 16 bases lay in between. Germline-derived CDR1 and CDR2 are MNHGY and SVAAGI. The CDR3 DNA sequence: TGTGCCAGCAGTTACTCAGGCAGGGTGGGGAATTCACCCCTCCACTTT. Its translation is CASSYSGRVGNSPLHF.

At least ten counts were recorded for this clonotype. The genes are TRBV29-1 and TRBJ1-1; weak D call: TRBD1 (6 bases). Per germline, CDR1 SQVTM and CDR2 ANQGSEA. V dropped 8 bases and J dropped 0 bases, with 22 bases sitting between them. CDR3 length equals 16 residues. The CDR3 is CSTSQRWGAMNTEAFF. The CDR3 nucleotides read TGCAGCACATCCCAACGATGGGGGGCCATGAACACTGAAGCTTTCTTT.

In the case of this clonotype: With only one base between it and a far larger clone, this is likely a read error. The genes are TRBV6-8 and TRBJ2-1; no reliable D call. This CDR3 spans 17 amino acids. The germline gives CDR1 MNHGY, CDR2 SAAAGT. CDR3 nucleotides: TGTGCCAGCAGTCACTCCTACCCCGCCCTAGATGCTCGTGAGCAGTTCTTC. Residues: CASSHSYPALDAREQFF.

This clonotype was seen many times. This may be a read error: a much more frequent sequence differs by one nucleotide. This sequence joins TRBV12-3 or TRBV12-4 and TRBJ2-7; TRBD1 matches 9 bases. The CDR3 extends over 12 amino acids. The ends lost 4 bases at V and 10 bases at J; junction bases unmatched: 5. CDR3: CASSCTGGEQYF. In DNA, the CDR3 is TGTGCCAGCAGTTGTACAGGGGGCGAACAGTACTTC.

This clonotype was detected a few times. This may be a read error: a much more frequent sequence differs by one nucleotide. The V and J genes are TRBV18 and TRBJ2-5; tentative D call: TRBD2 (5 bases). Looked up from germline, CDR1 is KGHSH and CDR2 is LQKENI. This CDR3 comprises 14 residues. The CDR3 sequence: CVSSPRGLTETQYF. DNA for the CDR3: TGTGTCAGCTCACCACGAGGACTTACGGAGACCCAGTACTTC.

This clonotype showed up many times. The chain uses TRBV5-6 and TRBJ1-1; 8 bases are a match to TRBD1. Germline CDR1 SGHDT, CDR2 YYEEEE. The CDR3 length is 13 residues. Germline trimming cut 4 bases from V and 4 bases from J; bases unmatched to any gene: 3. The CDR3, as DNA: TGTGCCAGCAGCGCAGGGGGCCGCACTGAAGCTTTCTTT. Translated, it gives CASSAGGRTEAFF.

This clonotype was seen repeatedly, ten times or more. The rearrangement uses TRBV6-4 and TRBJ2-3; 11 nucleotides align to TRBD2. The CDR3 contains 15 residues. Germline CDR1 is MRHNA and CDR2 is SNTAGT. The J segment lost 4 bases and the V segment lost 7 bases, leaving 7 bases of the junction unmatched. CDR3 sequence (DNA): TGTGCCAGCAAACCACTAGCGGGAGTACCAGATACGCAGTATTTT. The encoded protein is CASKPLAGVPDTQYF.

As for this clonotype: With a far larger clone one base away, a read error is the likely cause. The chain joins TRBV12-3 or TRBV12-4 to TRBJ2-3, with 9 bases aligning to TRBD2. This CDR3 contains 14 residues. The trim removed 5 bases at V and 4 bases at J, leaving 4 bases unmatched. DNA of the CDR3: TGTGCCAGCAGTGATAGCGGGGGATCAGATACGCAGTATTTT. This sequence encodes CASSDSGGSDTQYF.

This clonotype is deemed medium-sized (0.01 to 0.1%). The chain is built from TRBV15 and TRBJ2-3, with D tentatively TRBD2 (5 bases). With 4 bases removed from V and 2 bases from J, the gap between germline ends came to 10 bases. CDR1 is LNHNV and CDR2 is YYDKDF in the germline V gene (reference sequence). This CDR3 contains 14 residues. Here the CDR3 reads CATSKVGDTDTQYF. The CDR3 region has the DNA TGTGCCACCAGCAAAGTGGGAGACACAGATACGCAGTATTTT. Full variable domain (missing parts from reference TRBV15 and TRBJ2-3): DAMVIQNPRYQVTQFGKPVTLSCSQTLNHNVMYWYQQKSSQAPKLLFHYYDKDFNNEADTPDNFQSRRPNTSFCFLDIRSPGLGDTAMYLCATSKVGDTDTQYFGPGTRLTVL.

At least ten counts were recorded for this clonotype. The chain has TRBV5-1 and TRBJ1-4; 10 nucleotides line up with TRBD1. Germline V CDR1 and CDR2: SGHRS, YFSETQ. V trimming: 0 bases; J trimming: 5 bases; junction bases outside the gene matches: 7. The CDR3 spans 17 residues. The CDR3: CASSLATGDRGNEKLFF. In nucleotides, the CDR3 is TGCGCCAGCAGCTTGGCAACAGGGGACAGGGGAAATGAAAAACTGTTTTTT.

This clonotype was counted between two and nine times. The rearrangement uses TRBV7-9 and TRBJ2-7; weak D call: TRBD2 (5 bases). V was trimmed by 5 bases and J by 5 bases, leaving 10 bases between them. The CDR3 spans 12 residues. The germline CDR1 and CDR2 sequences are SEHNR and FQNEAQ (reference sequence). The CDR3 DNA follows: TGTGCCAGCAGCGCGGACGGGGACGAGCAGTACTTC. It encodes CASSADGDEQYF.

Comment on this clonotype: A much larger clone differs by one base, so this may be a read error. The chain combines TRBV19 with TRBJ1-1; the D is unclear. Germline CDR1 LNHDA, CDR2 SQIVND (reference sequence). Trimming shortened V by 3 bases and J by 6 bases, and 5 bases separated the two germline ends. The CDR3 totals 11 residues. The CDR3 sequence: CASSIGSEAFF. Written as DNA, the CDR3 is TGTGCCAGTAGTATCGGCTCTGAAGCTTTCTTT.

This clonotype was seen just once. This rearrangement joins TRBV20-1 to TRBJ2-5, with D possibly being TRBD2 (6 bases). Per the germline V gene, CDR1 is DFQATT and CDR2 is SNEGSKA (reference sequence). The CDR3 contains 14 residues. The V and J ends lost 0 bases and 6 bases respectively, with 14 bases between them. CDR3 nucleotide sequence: TGCAGTGCTAGAGATGCACTAGCAGGAAAGACCCAGTACTTC. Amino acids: CSARDALAGKTQYF.

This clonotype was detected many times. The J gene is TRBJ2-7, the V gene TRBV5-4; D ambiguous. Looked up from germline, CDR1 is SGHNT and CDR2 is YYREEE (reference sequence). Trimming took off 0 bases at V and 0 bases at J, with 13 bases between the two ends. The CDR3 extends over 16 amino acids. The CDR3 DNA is TGTGCCAGCAGCTTGGCCGGCGGCGGCAGCTCCTACGAGCAGTACTTC. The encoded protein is CASSLAGGGSSYEQYF.

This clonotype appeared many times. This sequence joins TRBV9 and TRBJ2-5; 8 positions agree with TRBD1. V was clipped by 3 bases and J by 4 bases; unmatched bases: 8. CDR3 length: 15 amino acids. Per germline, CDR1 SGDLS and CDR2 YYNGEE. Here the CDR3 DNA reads TGTGCCAGCAGCGGAAGAGGACAGGGAGGAGAGACCCAGTACTTC. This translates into CASSGRGQGGETQYF.

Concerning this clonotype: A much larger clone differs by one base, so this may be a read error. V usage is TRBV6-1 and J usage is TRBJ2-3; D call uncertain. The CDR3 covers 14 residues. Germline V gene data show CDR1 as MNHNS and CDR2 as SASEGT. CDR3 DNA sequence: TGTGCCAGCAGATATTTGGGTTCGAGAGATACGCGGTATTTT. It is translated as CASRYLGSRDTRYF.

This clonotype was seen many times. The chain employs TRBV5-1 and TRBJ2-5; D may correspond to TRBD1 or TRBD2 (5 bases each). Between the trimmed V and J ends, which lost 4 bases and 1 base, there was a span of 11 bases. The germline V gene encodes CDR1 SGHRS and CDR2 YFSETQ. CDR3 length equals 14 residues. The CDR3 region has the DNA TGCGCCAGCAGCCGGGGCGGGCCCCAAGAGACCCAGTACTTC. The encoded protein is CASSRGGPQETQYF.